The rows below give T cell receptor beta chains drawn from one sample of a study of blood T cell repertoires in COVID-19. Assay used: immunoSEQ multiplex PCR; TCRdb lists only in-frame clones, some missing. The table has 84,000 or so clones, more than 80% seen once. Sequenced material: peripheral blood. These receptors were taken from a woman of 80 years or more with acute or convalescent COVID-19. CDR3s include the opening cysteine and the closing phenylalanine or tryptophan. Each record gives: J gene, clone size, V gene, D gene, CDR3 DNA, CDR3 protein. D genes are given only for firm matches. Size tells how often a clone was seen (once, few, many) or the class of an expanded clone, and some rows leave it out.

>TRBJ1-1|NA|TRBV6-5|NA
TGTGCCAGCGAGGGCCTGAACACTGAAGCTTTCTTT
CASEGLNTEAFF
>TRBJ2-1|once|TRBV6-6|TRBD1
TGTGCCAGCGGGGAGAGGACAGGAGCTTTCGGTGAGCAGTTCTTC
CASGERTGAFGEQFF
>TRBJ1-1|NA|TRBV10-3|TRBD1
TGTGCCATCAGTGTAAGGGGGCTAGCTTTCTTT
CAISVRGLAFF
>TRBJ1-5|few|TRBV5-1|NA
TGCGCCAGCAGCTTGTCCCCAGGGGGCAATCAGCCCCAGCATTTT
CASSLSPGGNQPQHF
>TRBJ1-4|NA|TRBV4-1|TRBD1
TGCGCCAGCAGCCAACCGGGACAGGGGCCTGAAAAACTGTTTTTT
CASSQPGQGPEKLFF
>TRBJ2-6|NA|TRBV27|TRBD1
TGTGCCAGCAGTTTATTGGACAGGAGCTCTGGGGCCAACGTCCTGACTTTC
CASSLLDRSSGANVLTF
>TRBJ2-3|NA|TRBV5-1|TRBD2
TGCGCCAGCAGCTTGGCCTGGGGTAGCGGGGATACGCAGTATTTT
CASSLAWGSGDTQYF
>TRBJ1-2|NA|TRBV7-2|NA
TGTGCCAGCAGCTGGGGGCGCCGTTATGGCTACACCTTC
CASSWGRRYGYTF
>TRBJ1-1|NA|TRBV6-6|NA
TGTGCCAGCAGTTTTCTCAGGGTGAACACTGAAGCTTTCTTT
CASSFLRVNTEAFF
>TRBJ2-6|NA|TRBV4-3|TRBD1
TGCGCCAGCAGCCCGGGGACAGTTGTTGGGGCCAACGTCCTGACTTTC
CASSPGTVVGANVLTF
>TRBJ1-6|NA|TRBV11-1|NA
TGTGCCAGCAGCGTTACAGGGATATCCGGTTCACCCCTCCACTTT
CASSVTGISGSPLHF
>TRBJ2-5|NA|TRBV18|NA
TGTGCCAGCTCACCACCAGCTGCGCCTAAGACCCAGTACTTC
CASSPPAAPKTQYF
>TRBJ1-2|NA|TRBV4-3|NA
TGCGCCAGCAGCCAAGAGGGGGGTCGGTATGGCTACACCTTC
CASSQEGGRYGYTF
>TRBJ2-1|NA|TRBV7-2|TRBD2
TGTGCCAGCAGCTCAGGAGCTAGCGGGGGAATGGAGCAGTTCTTC
CASSSGASGGMEQFF
>TRBJ2-7|NA|TRBV6-1|NA
TGTGCCAGCACCACTAACAGGGCTGAGGCCGAGCAGTACTTC
CASTTNRAEAEQYF
>TRBJ1-6|once|TRBV7-9|NA
TGTGCCAGCAGCGGGGGCCCTAATTCACCCCTCCACTTT
CASSGGPNSPLHF
>TRBJ1-2|NA|TRBV6-5|TRBD1
TGTGCCAGCAGGCAGGGGGTTAGGTATGGCTACACCTTC
CASRQGVRYGYTF
>TRBJ1-6|NA|TRBV19|TRBD1
TGTGCCAGTAGTACCCGACAGGGGCAGGATTCACCCCTCCACTTT
CASSTRQGQDSPLHF
>TRBJ1-2|once|TRBV2|TRBD1
TGTGCCAGCAGTGACGGACAGGGAAATAGGGGCTACACCTTC
CASSDGQGNRGYTF
>TRBJ1-2|NA|TRBV11-2|TRBD1
TGTGCCAGCAGTTTCGGACAGGGGAGTACCTATGGCTACACCTTC
CASSFGQGSTYGYTF
>TRBJ2-3|NA|TRBV10-3|TRBD2
TGTGCCATCAGTCCTAGCGGGGGAACCACAGATACGCAGTATTTT
CAISPSGGTTDTQYF
>TRBJ1-4|NA|TRBV19|NA
TGTGCCAGCAGGGGAACAACTAATGAAAAACTGTTTTTT
CASRGTTNEKLFF
>TRBJ2-3|NA|TRBV18|TRBD1
TGTGCCAGCTCATCCTTTAGACCGGGACAGGGGGCCACAGATACGCAGTATTTT
CASSSFRPGQGATDTQYF
>TRBJ2-2|once|TRBV2|TRBD2
TGTGCCAGCAGCCCCGGGGCGGGGGGGAACACCGGGGAGCTGTTTTTT
CASSPGAGGNTGELFF
>TRBJ1-6|NA|TRBV9|NA
TGTGCCAGCAGCGTAGAAACAGATAGATCACCCCTCCACTTT
CASSVETDRSPLHF
>TRBJ2-3|NA|TRBV6-2/TRBV6-3|TRBD1
TGTGCCAGCACCCCACCCGGACAGGTTGATACGCAGTATTTT
CASTPPGQVDTQYF
>TRBJ1-5|few|TRBV2|TRBD1
TGTGCCAGCATTGGCGGACAGGGGGCACGTCAGCCCCAGCATTTT
CASIGGQGARQPQHF
>TRBJ2-1|few|TRBV6-2/TRBV6-3|NA
TGTGCCAGCAGTCACAGGGCCTACAATGAGCAGTTCTTC
CASSHRAYNEQFF
>TRBJ1-3|NA|TRBV29-1|NA
TGCAGCGTTGAATCCGAGGACACCATATATTTT
CSVESEDTIYF
>TRBJ1-4|NA|TRBV19|NA
TGTGCCAGCCTCGACAGGACAATTAATGAAAAACTGTTTTTT
CASLDRTINEKLFF
>TRBJ1-2|NA|TRBV5-1|TRBD1
TGCGCCAGCAGCTTAGCCGGGACAGGGGGTGGCTACACCTTC
CASSLAGTGGGYTF
>TRBJ2-2|NA|TRBV9|TRBD1
TGTGCCAGCAGGAGGGGACAGGGGACCCGAGGCGACACCGGGGAGCTGTTTTTT
CASRRGQGTRGDTGELFF
>TRBJ1-1|NA|TRBV7-2|NA
TGTGCCAGCACTTCCGGACTCGGGCGGACTGAAGCTTTCTTT
CASTSGLGRTEAFF
>TRBJ2-3|once|TRBV5-1|TRBD1
TGCGCCAGCAGCGCCGACAGGGCTAACGGGGATACGCAGTATTTT
CASSADRANGDTQYF
>TRBJ1-1|NA|TRBV7-9|TRBD1
TGTGCCAGCAGCCGCGTAGGGGGCAGGGGGCGAGCTTTCTTT
CASSRVGGRGRAFF
>TRBJ2-2|NA|TRBV11-3|NA
TGTGCCAGCAGCCCAGGGGCCCCGGGAACCGGGGAGCTGTTTTTT
CASSPGAPGTGELFF
>TRBJ2-1|NA|TRBV10-1|NA
TGCGCCAGCAGCGACCCCCCCGGGGAGCAGTTCTTC
CASSDPPGEQFF
>TRBJ2-1|NA|TRBV7-2|TRBD2
TGTGCCAGCAGCCCGGCGGGGGGAAAGCAGTTCTTC
CASSPAGGKQFF
>TRBJ1-5|NA|TRBV19|NA
TGTGCCAGTAGTATACGGGATCAGCCCCAGCATTTT
CASSIRDQPQHF
>TRBJ1-2|many|TRBV6-5|NA
TGTGCCAGCAGTTACCGGGAATTCTATGGCTACACCTTC
CASSYREFYGYTF
>TRBJ2-7|NA|TRBV5-6|TRBD1
TGTGCCAGCAGCTCGGTAGGGACAGGGAACTCCTACGAGCAGTACTTC
CASSSVGTGNSYEQYF
>TRBJ2-1|NA|TRBV19|NA
TGTGCCAGTGGACGGAACAGGGTGTTGAATGAGCAGTTCTTC
CASGRNRVLNEQFF
>TRBJ1-2|NA|TRBV7-2|TRBD1
TGTGCCAGCAGCTCAGACTCGGGACAGGGGAACTATGGCTACACCTTC
CASSSDSGQGNYGYTF
>TRBJ1-1|once|TRBV11-2|NA
TGTGCCAGCAGCTCGCTATTGAGTGCTGAAGCTTTCTTT
CASSSLLSAEAFF
>TRBJ2-7|NA|TRBV5-1|NA
TGCGCCAGCAGTGTAGGAGGCGACTACGAGCAGTACTTC
CASSVGGDYEQYF